A single sample is the source of the 9 T cell receptor beta chains below, sequenced in a study of T cell responses to AZD1222 COVID-19 vaccine. The data were produced by immunoSEQ multiplex PCR, yet TCRdb's version contains in-frame clones alone and is incomplete. The sample has under 200,000 clones; over 85% are singletons. The sample consisted of peripheral blood, taken on day 0 of AZD1222 vaccination. The origin of the receptors is an adult in good health.

The chain combines TRBV10-3 with TRBJ1-1; D is unclear. V lost 7 bases and J lost 2, with 11 bases in between. Germline V gene data show CDR1 as ENHRY and CDR2 as SYGVKD. The CDR3 runs 13 residues. The CDR3 sequence: CAIKSLGNTEAFF. The CDR3 DNA follows: TGTGCCATCAAAAGCCTTGGAAACACTGAAGCTTTCTTT.

V usage is TRBV27 and J usage is TRBJ1-2; 8 bases agree with TRBD1. J was trimmed by 2 bases and V by 7 bases; bases with no gene match: 6. This CDR3 has 14 amino acids. CDR1 is MNHEY and CDR2 is SMNVEV in the germline V gene (reference sequence). In DNA, the CDR3 is TGTGCCAGCACCCCAGGGGGCGTAAACTATGGCTACACCTTC. Amino acids: CASTPGGVNYGYTF.

This chain joins TRBV15 and TRBJ2-1; TRBD2 might be the D (5 bases). The CDR3 consists of 16 residues. Germline V lookup: CDR1 LNHNV, CDR2 YYDKDF (reference sequence). The V and J ends lost 4 bases and 8 bases respectively, with 21 bases between them. This CDR3 reads CATSKPPGRGGDEQFF. DNA of the CDR3: TGTGCCACCAGCAAACCCCCGGGAAGAGGTGGCGATGAGCAGTTCTTC. The full variable domain, completed using reference TRBV15 and TRBJ2-1, is DAMVIQNPRYQVTQFGKPVTLSCSQTLNHNVMYWYQQKSSQAPKLLFHYYDKDFNNEADTPDNFQSRRPNTSFCFLDIRSPGLGDTAMYLCATSKPPGRGGDEQFFGPGTRLTVL.

The chain has TRBV6-5 and TRBJ2-3; a weak D match, TRBD1 (5 bases). Germline lookup yields CDR1 MNHEY and CDR2 SVGAGI. The V and J ends lost 10 bases and 4 bases respectively, with 18 bases between them. There are 14 residues in the CDR3. CDR3 sequence (DNA): TGTGCCACATCCCGGGCCCAGGGCGCAGATACGCAGTATTTT. This codes for CATSRAQGADTQYF.

The chain carries TRBV27 and TRBJ2-1, with TRBD1 as a possible D gene (6 bases). Trimming removed 10 bases from V and 1 base from J, with 20 bases in between. The CDR3 covers 16 residues. Looked up from germline, CDR1 is MNHEY and CDR2 is SMNVEV (reference sequence). The CDR3 nucleotides read TGTGCCATCAAAATCACTCTAGGGGGATCCTACAATGAGCAGTTCTTC. Residues: CAIKITLGGSYNEQFF.

The chain recombines TRBV6-5 with TRBJ1-6; D call uncertain. Germline V lookup: CDR1 MNHEY, CDR2 SVGAGI. The germline V and J ends were trimmed by 4 bases and 7 bases, with 11 bases remaining between them. The CDR3 has 14 residues. CDR3 amino acids: CASSWGRANSPLHF. For the CDR3, the DNA is TGTGCCAGCAGTTGGGGTCGAGCGAATTCACCCCTCCACTTT.

The chain links TRBV20-1 to TRBJ1-4; D possibly corresponds to TRBD1 (6 bases). Trimming pared 4 bases from V and 8 bases from J, leaving 8 bases between. The germline V gene encodes CDR1 DFQATT and CDR2 SNEGSKA (reference sequence). The CDR3 has 11 amino acids. The CDR3 reads CSAKGGEKLFF. In nucleotides, the CDR3 is TGCAGTGCTAAGGGGGGGGAAAAACTGTTTTTT.

The V and J genes are TRBV5-4 and TRBJ2-1; TRBD2 agrees at 11 bases. In germline, CDR1 is SGHNT, CDR2 YYREEE (reference sequence). This CDR3 region has 15 residues. J gave up 7 bases and V 5 bases, and 8 bases lay outside the gene matches. The CDR3 protein is CASRTTSGSWNEQFF. CDR3 nucleotide sequence: TGTGCCAGCAGGACTACTAGCGGGAGTTGGAATGAGCAGTTCTTC.

CDR3 loop: CASSYETGGVKLFF. The CDR3 nucleotides read TGTGCCAGCAGCTATGAGACAGGGGGGGTAAAACTGTTTTTT. The V call is TRBV7-9, the J call TRBJ1-4, with 9 bases lining up with TRBD1. The V and J ends lost 4 bases and 10 bases, in that order; junction bases with no gene match: 7. Per germline, CDR1 SEHNR and CDR2 FQNEAQ (reference sequence). CDR3 length equals 14 residues.